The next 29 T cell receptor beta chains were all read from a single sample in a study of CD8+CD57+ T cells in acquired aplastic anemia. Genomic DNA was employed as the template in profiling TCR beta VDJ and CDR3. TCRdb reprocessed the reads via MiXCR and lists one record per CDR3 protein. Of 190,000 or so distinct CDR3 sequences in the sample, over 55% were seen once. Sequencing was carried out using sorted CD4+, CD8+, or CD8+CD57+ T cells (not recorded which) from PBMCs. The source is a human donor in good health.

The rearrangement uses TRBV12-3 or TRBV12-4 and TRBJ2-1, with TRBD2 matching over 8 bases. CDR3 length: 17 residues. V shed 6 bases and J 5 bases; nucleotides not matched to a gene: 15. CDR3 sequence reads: CASSPGPGLGQNNEQFF. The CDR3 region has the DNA TGTGCCAGCAGCCCCGGTCCGGGACTAGGTCAGAACAATGAGCAGTTCTTC.

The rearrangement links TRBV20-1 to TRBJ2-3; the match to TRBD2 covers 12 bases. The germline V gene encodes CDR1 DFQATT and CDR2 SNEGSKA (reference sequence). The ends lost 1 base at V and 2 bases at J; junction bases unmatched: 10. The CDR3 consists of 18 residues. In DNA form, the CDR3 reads TGCAGTGCTAGAGTCTGGCTAGCGGGGGGGCACGTCACAGATACGCAGTATTTT. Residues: CSARVWLAGGHVTDTQYF.

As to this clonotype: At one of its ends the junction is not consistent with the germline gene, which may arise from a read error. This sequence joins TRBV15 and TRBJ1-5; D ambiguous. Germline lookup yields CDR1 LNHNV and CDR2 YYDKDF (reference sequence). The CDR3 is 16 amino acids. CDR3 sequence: CTTSRAPHHQQQPQHF. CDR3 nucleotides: TGTACCACCAGCAGAGCTCCGCACCACCAGCAACAGCCCCAGCATTTT.

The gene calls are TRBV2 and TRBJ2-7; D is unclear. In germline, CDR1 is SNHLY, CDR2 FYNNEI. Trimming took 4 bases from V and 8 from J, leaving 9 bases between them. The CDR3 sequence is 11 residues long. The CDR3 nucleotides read TGTGCCAGCAGTGTACCCCTAAAGCAGTACTTC. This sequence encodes CASSVPLKQYF.

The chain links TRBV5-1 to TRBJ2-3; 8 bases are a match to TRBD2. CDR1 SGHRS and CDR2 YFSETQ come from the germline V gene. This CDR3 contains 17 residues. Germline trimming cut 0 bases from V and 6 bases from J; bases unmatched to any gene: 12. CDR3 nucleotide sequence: TGCGCCAGCAGCTTGGAAGGTGCGGGGGGCGTGAAGGATACGCAGTATTTT. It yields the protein CASSLEGAGGVKDTQYF.

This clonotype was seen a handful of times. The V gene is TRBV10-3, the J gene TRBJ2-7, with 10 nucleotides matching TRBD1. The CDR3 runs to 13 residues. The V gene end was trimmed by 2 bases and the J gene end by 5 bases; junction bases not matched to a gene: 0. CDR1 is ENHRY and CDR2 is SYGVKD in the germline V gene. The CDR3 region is CAISEGQGDEQYF. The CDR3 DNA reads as TGTGCCATCAGTGAGGGACAGGGGGACGAGCAGTACTTC.

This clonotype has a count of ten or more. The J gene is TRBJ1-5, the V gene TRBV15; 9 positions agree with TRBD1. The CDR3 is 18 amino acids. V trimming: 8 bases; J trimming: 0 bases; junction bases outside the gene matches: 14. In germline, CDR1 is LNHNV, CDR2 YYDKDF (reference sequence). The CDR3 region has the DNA TGTGCCACCTCCGCTGGGACAGGGCTCACCTATAGCAATCAGCCCCAGCATTTT. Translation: CATSAGTGLTYSNQPQHF.

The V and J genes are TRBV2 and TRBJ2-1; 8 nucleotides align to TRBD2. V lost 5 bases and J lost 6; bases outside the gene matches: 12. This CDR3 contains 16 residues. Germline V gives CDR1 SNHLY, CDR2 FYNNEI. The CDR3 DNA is TGTGCCAGCAGTTACGACCTCACTAGCGGTGGCAATGAGCAGTTCTTC. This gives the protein CASSYDLTSGGNEQFF.

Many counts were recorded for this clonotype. CDR3 in amino acids: CASTLTGTGELFF. The CDR3 DNA sequence: TGTGCCAGCACCCTGACAGGAACCGGGGAGCTGTTTTTT. The chain carries TRBV25-1 and TRBJ2-2; tentatively, D is TRBD1 (6 bases). The CDR3 is made up of 13 amino acids. CDR1 is MGHDK and CDR2 is SYGVNS in the germline V gene. V lost 7 bases and J 5 bases, leaving 11 bases between the germline ends.

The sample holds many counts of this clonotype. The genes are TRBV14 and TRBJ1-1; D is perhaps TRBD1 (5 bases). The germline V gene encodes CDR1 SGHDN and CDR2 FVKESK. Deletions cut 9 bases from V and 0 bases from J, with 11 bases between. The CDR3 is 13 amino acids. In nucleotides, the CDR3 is TGTGCCAGTAGGGGACGGCTGAACACTGAAGCTTTCTTT. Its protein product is CASRGRLNTEAFF.

CDR3 nucleotide sequence: TGTGCCAGCAGCTTGAGGGCTTCTGAAGCTTTCTTT. Protein: CASSLRASEAFF. The chain links TRBV5-6 to TRBJ1-1; no reliable D call. Germline loops: CDR1 SGHDT, CDR2 YYEEEE. With 1 base removed from V and 6 bases from J, the gap between germline ends came to 7 bases. CDR3 length equals 12 residues.

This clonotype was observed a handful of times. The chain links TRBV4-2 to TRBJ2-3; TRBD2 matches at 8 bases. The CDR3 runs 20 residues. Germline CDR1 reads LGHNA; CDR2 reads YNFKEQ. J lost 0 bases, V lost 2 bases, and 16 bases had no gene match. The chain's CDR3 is CASSQKISGGGSGSTDTQYF. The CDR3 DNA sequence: TGTGCCAGCAGCCAAAAGATAAGCGGGGGAGGCTCCGGTAGCACAGATACGCAGTATTTT.

In nucleotides, the CDR3 is TGCGCCAGCAGGTCCGTTGAAGGACCAGTACGTGATGAGCAGTTCTTC. Its translation is CASRSVEGPVRDEQFF. J is TRBJ2-1 and V is TRBV5-1; D is uncertain. Germline-derived CDR1 and CDR2 are SGHRS and YFSETQ. The V end was cut by 5 bases, the J end by 8 bases, with 23 bases between. The CDR3 consists of 16 residues. The full variable domain, in which reference TRBV5-1 and TRBJ2-1 provide the parts outside the CDR3, is KAGVTQTPRYLIKTRGQQVTLSCSPISGHRSVSWYQQTPGQGLQFLFEYFSETQRNKGNFPGRFSGRQFSNSRSEMNVSTLELGDSALYLCASRSVEGPVRDEQFFGPGTRLTVL.

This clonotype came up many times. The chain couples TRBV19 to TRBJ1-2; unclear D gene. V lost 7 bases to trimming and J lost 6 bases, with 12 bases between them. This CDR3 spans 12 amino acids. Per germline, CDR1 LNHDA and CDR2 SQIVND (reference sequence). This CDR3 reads CASTSPMNGYTF. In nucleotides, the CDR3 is TGTGCCAGTACCTCACCGATGAATGGCTACACCTTC.

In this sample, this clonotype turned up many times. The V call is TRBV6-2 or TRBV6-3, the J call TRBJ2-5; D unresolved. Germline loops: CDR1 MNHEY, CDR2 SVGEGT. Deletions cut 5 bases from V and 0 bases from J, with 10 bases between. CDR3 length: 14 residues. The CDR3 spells CASSRRLYQETQYF. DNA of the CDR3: TGTGCCAGCAGTCGCCGTTTGTACCAAGAGACCCAGTACTTC.

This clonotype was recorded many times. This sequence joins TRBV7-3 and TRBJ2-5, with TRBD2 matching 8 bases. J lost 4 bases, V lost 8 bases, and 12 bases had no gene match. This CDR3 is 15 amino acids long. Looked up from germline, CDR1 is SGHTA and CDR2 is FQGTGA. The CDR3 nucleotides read TGTGCCAGCGGCTCTAGCGGACTAGCTGGAGAGACCCAGTACTTC. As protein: CASGSSGLAGETQYF.

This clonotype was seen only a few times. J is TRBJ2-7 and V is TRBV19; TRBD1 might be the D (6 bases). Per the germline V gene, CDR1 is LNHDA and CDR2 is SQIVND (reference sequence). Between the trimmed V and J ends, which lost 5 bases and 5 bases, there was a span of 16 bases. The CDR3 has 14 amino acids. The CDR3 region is CASSSWGQSHEQYF. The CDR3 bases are TGTGCCAGTAGTTCCTGGGGGCAGAGTCACGAGCAGTACTTC.

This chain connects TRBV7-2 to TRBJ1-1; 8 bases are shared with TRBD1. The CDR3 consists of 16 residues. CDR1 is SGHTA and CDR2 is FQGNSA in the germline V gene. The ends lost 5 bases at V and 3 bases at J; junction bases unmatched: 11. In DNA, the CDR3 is TGTGCCAGCAGCCGCGATTCAACAGGGGGGTACACTGAAGCTTTCTTT. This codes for CASSRDSTGGYTEAFF.

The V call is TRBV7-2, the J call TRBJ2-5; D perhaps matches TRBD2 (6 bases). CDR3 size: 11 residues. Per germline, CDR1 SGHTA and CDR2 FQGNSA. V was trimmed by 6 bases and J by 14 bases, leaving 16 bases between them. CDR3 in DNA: TGTGCCAGCAGTCGGGGCGGGGCCATATACTTC. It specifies CASSRGGAIYF.

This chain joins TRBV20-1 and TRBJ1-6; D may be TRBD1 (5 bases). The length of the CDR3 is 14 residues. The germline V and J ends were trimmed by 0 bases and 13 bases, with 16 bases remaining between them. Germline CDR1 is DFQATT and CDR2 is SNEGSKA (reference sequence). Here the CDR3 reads CSARDLRGFEPLHF. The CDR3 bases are TGCAGTGCTAGAGATCTCCGGGGGTTTGAGCCCCTCCACTTT.

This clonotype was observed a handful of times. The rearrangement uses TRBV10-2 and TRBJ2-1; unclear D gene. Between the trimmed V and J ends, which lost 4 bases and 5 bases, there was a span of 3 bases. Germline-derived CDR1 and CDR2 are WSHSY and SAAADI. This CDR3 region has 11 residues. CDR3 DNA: TGCGCCAGCAGTGGGCACAATGAGCAGTTCTTC. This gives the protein CASSGHNEQFF.

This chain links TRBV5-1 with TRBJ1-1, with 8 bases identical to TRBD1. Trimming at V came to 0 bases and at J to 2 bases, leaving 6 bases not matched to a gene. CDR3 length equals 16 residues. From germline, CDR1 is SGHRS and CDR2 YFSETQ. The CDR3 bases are TGCGCCAGCAGCTTGGGGGCAGGGGGCCCTAACACTGAAGCTTTCTTT. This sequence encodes CASSLGAGGPNTEAFF.

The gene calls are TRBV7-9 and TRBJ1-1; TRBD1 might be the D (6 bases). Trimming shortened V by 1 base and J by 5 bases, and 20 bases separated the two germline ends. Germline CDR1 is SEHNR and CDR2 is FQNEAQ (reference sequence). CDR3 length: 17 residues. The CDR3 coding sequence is TGTGCCAGCAGCTTAGGCGACACCGGGGGGCTTGGGACTGAAGCTTTCTTT. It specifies CASSLGDTGGLGTEAFF.

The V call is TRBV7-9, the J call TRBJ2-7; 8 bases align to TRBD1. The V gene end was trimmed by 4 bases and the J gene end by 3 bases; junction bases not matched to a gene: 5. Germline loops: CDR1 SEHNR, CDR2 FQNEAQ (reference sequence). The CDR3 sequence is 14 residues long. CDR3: CASSWPGTGYEQYF. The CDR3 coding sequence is TGTGCCAGCAGCTGGCCCGGGACAGGCTACGAGCAGTACTTC.

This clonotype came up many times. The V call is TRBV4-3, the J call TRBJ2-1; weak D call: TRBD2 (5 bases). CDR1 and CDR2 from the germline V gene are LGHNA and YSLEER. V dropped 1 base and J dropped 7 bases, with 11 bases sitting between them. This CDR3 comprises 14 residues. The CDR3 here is CASSQVLGVNEQFF. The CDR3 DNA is TGCGCCAGCAGCCAAGTCCTGGGAGTAAATGAGCAGTTCTTC.

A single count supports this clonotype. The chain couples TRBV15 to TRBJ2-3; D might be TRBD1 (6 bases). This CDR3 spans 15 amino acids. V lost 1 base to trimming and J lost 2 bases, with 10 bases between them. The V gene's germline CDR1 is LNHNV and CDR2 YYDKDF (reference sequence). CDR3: CATSRVRQVTDTQYF. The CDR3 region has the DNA TGTGCCACCAGCAGAGTTCGACAGGTCACAGATACGCAGTATTTT.

The CDR3 DNA reads as TGTGCCAGCAGCCTAATGACGGACGAGCAGTACTTC. Its protein product is CASSLMTDEQYF. The chain has TRBV7-8 and TRBJ2-7; unclear D gene. The CDR3 sequence is 12 residues long. Germline V gene lookup returns CDR1 SGHVS and CDR2 FQNEAQ. Trimming pared 5 bases from V and 5 bases from J, leaving 10 bases between.

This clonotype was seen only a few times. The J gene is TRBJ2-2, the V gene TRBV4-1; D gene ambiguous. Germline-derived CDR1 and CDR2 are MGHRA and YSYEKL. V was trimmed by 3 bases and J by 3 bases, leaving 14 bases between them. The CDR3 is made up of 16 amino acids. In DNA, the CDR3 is TGCGCCAGCAGCCACAAAGTGTCTGATTACACCGGGGAGCTGTTTTTT. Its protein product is CASSHKVSDYTGELFF.

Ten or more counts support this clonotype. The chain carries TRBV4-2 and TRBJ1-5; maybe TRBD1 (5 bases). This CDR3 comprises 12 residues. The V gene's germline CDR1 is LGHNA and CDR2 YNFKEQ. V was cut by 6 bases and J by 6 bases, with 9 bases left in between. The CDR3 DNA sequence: TGTGCCAGCAGGGCAGGGTCTCAGCCCCAGCATTTT. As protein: CASRAGSQPQHF.